This is a list of T cell receptor beta chains from one sample in a study of blood T cell repertoires in COVID-19. This table comes from immunoSEQ multiplex PCR, and its TCRdb copy is limited to in-frame clones, with some not included. The sample has 200,000 to 250,000 clones; 86% are singletons. What was sequenced was PBMCs or T cells enriched from blood (not recorded which). The receptors originated from a woman aged 35 to 49 with acute COVID-19. The CDR3 runs from the conserved cysteine through the conserved F or W. The order of the fields is V gene, J gene, clone size, D gene, CDR3 DNA, CDR3 protein. The D gene is left open where the match is weak. Some rows mark clone size as missing; the rest say once, few, many or name a class of expanded clone.

>TRBV11-2|TRBJ2-7|few|TRBD2
TGTGCCAGCAGCTCCTCTAGCGGGGGGACCTCCCGGCACTTC
CASSSSSGGTSRHF
>TRBV7-9|TRBJ1-1|once|TRBD1
TGTGCCAGCAGTCAATCCCAGACAGGGCAGGGCACTGAAGCTTTCTTT
CASSQSQTGQGTEAFF
>TRBV5-6|TRBJ1-4|few|.
TGTGCCAGCAGCTTGACTGTGAGGGAAAATGAAAAACTGTTTTTT
CASSLTVRENEKLFF
>TRBV12-3/TRBV12-4|TRBJ1-1|.|.
TGTGCCAGCATCGGCAGGCCAAACACTGAAGCTTTCTTT
CASIGRPNTEAFF
>TRBV19|TRBJ1-4|.|.
TGTGCCAGTAGTAGGGGAGATGCAACTAATGAAAAACTGTTTTTT
CASSRGDATNEKLFF
>TRBV5-1|TRBJ2-5|.|TRBD2
TGCGCCAGCAGCCCCGGGGGGGCACAAGAGACCCAGTACTTC
CASSPGGAQETQYF
>TRBV9|TRBJ1-3|once|TRBD1
TGTGCCAGCAGCGTTTACAGGGGCGGCTCTGGAAACACCATATATTTT
CASSVYRGGSGNTIYF
>TRBV6-2/TRBV6-3|TRBJ2-6|.|TRBD1
TGTGCCAGCAGCGGGACAGGGGTCTCCGGGGCCAACGTCCTGACTTTC
CASSGTGVSGANVLTF
>TRBV9|TRBJ1-1|.|.
TGTGCCAGCAGCTCGAGCGCGGGGAGCGGAGCTTTCTTT
CASSSSAGSGAFF
>TRBV7-9|TRBJ1-1|few|.
TGTGCCAGCAGCGCTAGTTTTGAAGCTTTCTTT
CASSASFEAFF
>TRBV2|TRBJ1-2|.|.
TGTGCCAGCAGTCCGCGTGGTAGTAACTATGGCTACACCTTC
CASSPRGSNYGYTF
>TRBV19|TRBJ1-1|.|.
TGTGCCAGTGCACGGGGGGTGAACACTGAAGCTTTCTTT
CASARGVNTEAFF
>TRBV9|TRBJ2-1|.|TRBD2
TGTGCCAGCAGCGTAGAGGGGCTAGCGGGGGCTGAGCAGTTCTTC
CASSVEGLAGAEQFF
>TRBV2|TRBJ1-1|.|.
TGTGCCAGCAGCGCCGGACAGTACACTGAAGCTTTCTTT
CASSAGQYTEAFF
>TRBV19|TRBJ2-5|.|TRBD2
TGTGCCAGTAGTATAGGGACCGGGGGGAGTGAGACCCAGTACTTC
CASSIGTGGSETQYF
>TRBV19|TRBJ1-1|once|.
TGTGCCAGTAGTATAGAACTAAAAACTGAAGCTTTCTTT
CASSIELKTEAFF
>TRBV6-5|TRBJ1-1|.|.
TGTGCCAGCAGTAGGAGCAGCATGAACACTGAAGCTTTCTTT
CASSRSSMNTEAFF